This T cell receptor (beta chain) stems from a study of shared clonotypes between healthy human individuals. Sequencing used immunoSEQ multiplex PCR; TCRdb keeps in-frame clones, though not all of them. The table includes roughly 2,500,000 clones, 93% detected once. Germline trimming cut 2 bases from V and 3 bases from J; bases unmatched to any gene: 3. The germline V gene has CDR1 GTSNPN and CDR2 SVGIG (reference sequence). The CDR3 covers 14 residues. This chain joins TRBV30 and TRBJ2-2; 7 bases are a match to TRBD1. The TCR comes from a man aged 18 to 29 in good health. Some clones in this sample may be carry-over from other donors' samples. The sequencing input was naive CD4+ T cells from PBMCs. The subset was: CD45RA+ positively selected. This CDR3 reads CAWSRGLDTGELFF. CDR3 coding DNA: TGTGCCTGGAGTAGGGGGCTCGACACCGGGGAGCTGTTTTTT. Drawing the rest from reference TRBV30 and TRBJ2-2, the complete variable domain is SQTIHQWPATLVQPVGSPLSLECTVEGTSNPNLYWYRQAAGRGLQLLFYSVGIGQISSEVPQNLSASRPQDRQFILSSKKLLLSDSGFYLCAWSRGLDTGELFFGEGSRLTVL.